The present TCR beta chain was sequenced within a study of T cells expressing NK-cell markers. Study as a whole: Among eight sequenced donors, seven carried HCMV seropositivity while one was seronegative.

TCRdb re-called the 5' RACE reads, yielding one record per CDR3 amino acid sequence without DNA. This table holds roughly 150,000 distinct CDR3 sequences. The sequence came from a woman between 18 and 75 years old in good health. The material sequenced was blood T cells: a sorted CD56 or NKG2C T cell subset, CD4+ or CD8+ T cells, or bulk PBMC T cells (not recorded which).

CDR3 sequence reads: CATSRDRTAQYF. The chain employs TRBV15 and TRBJ2-7; TCRdb calls TRBD1, which cannot be checked without DNA. CDR3 length: 12 residues. Germline assignment: CDR1 LNHNV and CDR2 YYDKDF (reference sequence).